Detailed here is one TCR beta chain. This clone was seen once. The antigen this receptor binds is unknown. No much larger clone exists at a distance of one base, and base qualities are not known. The data were obtained in a study of blood T cell repertoires in COVID-19 (TCRdb year 2020). Notes on the research overall: Collaborator samples came from the United States, Italy and Spain and covered acute and convalescent phases of COVID-19. Where available, HLA class I and class II types were taken from metadata supplied by the sample provider and were not determined by assay-based typing. The samples were drawn from the first 160 participants of the ongoing ImmuneRACE study and from 950 to 1,500 subjects provided by 6 global collaborators. The repertoires were made available in a free public database intended to serve as a resource for research on the immune response to SARS-CoV-2. The material from the prospective study consisted of cDNA or gDNA derived from T cells, B-cell-depleted T cells, or PBMCs. Nearly every sample came with metadata listing a de-identified subject ID, COVID-19 status, age in years and sex. Deeply sampled blood TCRbeta repertoires from subjects exposed to, actively infected with, or recovered from COVID-19 were included in the dataset.

Study-wide findings and limitations: How much clinical and demographic metadata was included differed by source and by participant, and the metadata was provided uncurated.

Ends trimmed: V by 0 bases, J by 1 base; bases unmatched to a gene: 12. The CDR3 covers 20 residues, taking in both the cysteine and the phenylalanine. Only the CDR3 region is kept as DNA, spanning 60 bases read in frame from base 1. As encoded in the germline V gene (reference sequence), CDR1 is MNHEY while CDR2 is SMNVEV. The collaborating institutions used their own protocols to collect whole blood in K2EDTA tubes. For TCRbeta analysis, collaborator samples were shipped as frozen whole blood, as isolated PBMCs, or as DNA extracted from either sample type. The immunoSEQ Assay, a bias-controlled multiplex PCR, was used to amplify TCRbeta CDR3 regions from genomic DNA. The study's processing was this. The number of nucleated cells in each sample was estimated from the amplification of reference gene primers within the assay. To quantify the absolute abundance of each unique TCRbeta CDR3 rearrangement, sequence reads were collapsed and filtered. For each sample, productive Simpson clonality was calculated as the square root of Simpson's diversity index over productive rearrangements. Entries here come from immuneACCESS through TCRdb and include only in-frame sequences with V and J called. Some clones fail to appear in such tables; in the studies checked, an unresolved V gene covers under half of the shortfall, and the cause of the remainder is unknown. The V and J calls and the clone size are those of that table, but D and trimming were determined from the DNA. Recorded for this sample are approximately 88,000 clones; around 90% of them occurred a single time. Around 3.9% of the sample goes to the ten largest clones.

This receptor chain uses TRBV27 and TRBJ2-3; 11 of the junction bases match TRBD2. The source is a woman aged 50 to 60 in a cohort sampled during active COVID-19. Sample: peripheral blood. CDR3 loop: CASSLSPSGGIYRGTDTQYF. Read as DNA, the sequence is TGTGCCAGCAGTTTATCACCTAGCGGGGGGATATATCGGGGCACAGATACGCAGTATTTT.